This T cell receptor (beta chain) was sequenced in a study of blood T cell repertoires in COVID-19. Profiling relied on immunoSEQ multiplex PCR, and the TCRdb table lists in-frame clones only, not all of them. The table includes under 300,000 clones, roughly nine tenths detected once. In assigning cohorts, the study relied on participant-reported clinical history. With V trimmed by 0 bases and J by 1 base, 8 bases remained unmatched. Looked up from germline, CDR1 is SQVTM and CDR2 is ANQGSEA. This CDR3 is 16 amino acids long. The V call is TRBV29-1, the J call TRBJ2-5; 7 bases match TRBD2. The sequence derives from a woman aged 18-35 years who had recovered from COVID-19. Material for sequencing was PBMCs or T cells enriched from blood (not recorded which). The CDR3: CSVEDRIAGSQETQYF. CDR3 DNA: TGCAGCGTTGAAGATCGGATAGCGGGTTCCCAAGAGACCCAGTACTTC.